This TCR beta chain is drawn from a study of T cells in Graves' hyperthyroidism and ophthalmopathy. This clonotype was recorded many times. Amplification targeted TCR beta CDR3 regions from RNA transcripts. HTBI primers drove first-round RT-PCR of the TCR CDR3. A single record per CDR3 protein comes from TCRdb applying MiXCR to the multiplex PCR reads. The profile covers 660,000 or so distinct CDR3 sequences, with around 20% appearing a single time and around a third taken by the ten largest. Per the germline V gene, CDR1 is SGHAT and CDR2 is FQNNGV. The CDR3 extends over 17 amino acids. V shed 1 base, J shed 0 bases, and the junction held 5 bases outside the gene matches.

The V gene is TRBV11-2, the J gene TRBJ2-4, with 8 bases fitting TRBD2. The origin of this receptor is a man aged 30 to 45 with Graves' ophthalmopathy. Source material: blood. The CDR3 coding sequence is TGTGCCAGCAGCTTAGGTTTTAGCGGGATAGCCAAAAACATTCAGTACTTC. Translated: CASSLGFSGIAKNIQYF.